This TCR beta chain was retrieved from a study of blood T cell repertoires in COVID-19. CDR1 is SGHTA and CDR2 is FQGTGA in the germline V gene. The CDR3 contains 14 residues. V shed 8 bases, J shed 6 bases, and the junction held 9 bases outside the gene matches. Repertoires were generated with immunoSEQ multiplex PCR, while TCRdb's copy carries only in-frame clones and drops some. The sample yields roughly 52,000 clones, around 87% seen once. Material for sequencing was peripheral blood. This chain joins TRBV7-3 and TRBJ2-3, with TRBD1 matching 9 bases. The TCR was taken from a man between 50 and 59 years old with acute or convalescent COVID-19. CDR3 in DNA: TGTGCCAGCGGAGATGGGACAGGGACCGATACGCAGTATTTT. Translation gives CASGDGTGTDTQYF.